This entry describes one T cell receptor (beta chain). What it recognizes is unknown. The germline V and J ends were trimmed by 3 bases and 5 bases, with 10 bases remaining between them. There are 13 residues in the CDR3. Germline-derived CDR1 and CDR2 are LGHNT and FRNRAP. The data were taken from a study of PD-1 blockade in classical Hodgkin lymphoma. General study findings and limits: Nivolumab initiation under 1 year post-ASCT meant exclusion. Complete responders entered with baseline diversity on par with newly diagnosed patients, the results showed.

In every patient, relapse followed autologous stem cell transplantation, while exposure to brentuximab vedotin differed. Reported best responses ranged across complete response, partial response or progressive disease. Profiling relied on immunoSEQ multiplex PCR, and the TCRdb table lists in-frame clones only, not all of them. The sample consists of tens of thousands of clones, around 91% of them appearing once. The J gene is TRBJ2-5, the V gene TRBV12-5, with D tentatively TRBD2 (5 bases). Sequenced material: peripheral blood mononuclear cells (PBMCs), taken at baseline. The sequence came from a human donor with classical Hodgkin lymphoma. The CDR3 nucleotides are TGTGCTAGTGGTTTAGTAGGCGGGGAGACCCAGTACTTC. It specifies CASGLVGGETQYF. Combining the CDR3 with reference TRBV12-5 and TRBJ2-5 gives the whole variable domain DARVTQTPRHKVTEMGQEVTMRCQPILGHNTVFWYRQTMMQGLELLAYFRNRAPLDDSGMPKDRFSAEMPDATLATLKIQPSEPRDSAVYFCASGLVGGETQYFGPGTRLLVL.